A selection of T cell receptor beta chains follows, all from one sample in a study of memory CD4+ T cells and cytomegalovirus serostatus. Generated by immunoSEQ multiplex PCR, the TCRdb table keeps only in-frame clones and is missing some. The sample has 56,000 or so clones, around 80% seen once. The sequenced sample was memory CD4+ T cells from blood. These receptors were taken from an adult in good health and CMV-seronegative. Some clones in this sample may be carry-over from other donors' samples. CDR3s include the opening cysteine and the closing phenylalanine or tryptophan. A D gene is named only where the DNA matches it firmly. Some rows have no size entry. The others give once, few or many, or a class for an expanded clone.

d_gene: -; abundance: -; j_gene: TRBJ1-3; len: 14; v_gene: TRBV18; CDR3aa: CASSPGASGNTIYF; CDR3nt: TGTGCCAGCTCACCGGGGGCCTCTGGAAACACCATATATTTT
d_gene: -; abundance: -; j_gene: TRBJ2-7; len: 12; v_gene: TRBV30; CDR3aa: CAWSGGVGEQYF; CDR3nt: TGTGCCTGGAGTGGAGGGGTTGGCGAGCAGTACTTC
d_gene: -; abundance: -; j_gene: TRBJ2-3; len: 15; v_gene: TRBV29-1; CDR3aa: CSVDGTGSLTDTQYF; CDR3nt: TGCAGCGTTGACGGGACGGGATCCCTCACAGATACGCAGTATTTT
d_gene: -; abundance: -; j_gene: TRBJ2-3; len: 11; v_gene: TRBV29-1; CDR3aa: CSVVLWSTQYF; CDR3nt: TGCAGCGTTGTTCTCTGGAGTACGCAGTATTTT
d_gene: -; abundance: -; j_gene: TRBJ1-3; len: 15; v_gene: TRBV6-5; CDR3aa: CASSYQGQAGNTIYF; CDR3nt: TGTGCCAGCAGTTACCAGGGTCAAGCTGGAAACACCATATATTTT
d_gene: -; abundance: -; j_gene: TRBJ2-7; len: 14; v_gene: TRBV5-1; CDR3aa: CASSLGTTSYEQYF; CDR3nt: TGCGCCAGCAGCTTGGGTACTACCTCCTACGAGCAGTACTTC
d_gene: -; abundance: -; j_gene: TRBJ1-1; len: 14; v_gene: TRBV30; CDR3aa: CAWSPRWQPDEAFF; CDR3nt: TGTGCCTGGAGTCCCCGTTGGCAGCCCGATGAAGCTTTCTTT
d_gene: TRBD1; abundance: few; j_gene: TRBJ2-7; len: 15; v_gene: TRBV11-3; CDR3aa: CASSFAGTGAYEQYF; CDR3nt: TGTGCCAGCAGCTTCGCCGGGACAGGGGCCTACGAGCAGTACTTC
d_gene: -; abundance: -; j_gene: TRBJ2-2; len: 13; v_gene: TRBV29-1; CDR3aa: CSVEEAALGELFF; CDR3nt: TGCAGCGTTGAAGAGGCCGCACTCGGGGAGCTGTTTTTT
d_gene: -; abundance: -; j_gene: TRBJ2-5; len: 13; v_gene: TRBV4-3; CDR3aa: CASSQNEGETQYF; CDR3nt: TGCGCCAGCAGCCAGAACGAGGGAGAGACCCAGTACTTC
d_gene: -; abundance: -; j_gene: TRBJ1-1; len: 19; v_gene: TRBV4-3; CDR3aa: CASSQEREFLGRLNTEAFF; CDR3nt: TGCGCCAGCAGCCAAGAACGAGAATTCCTAGGGAGACTGAACACTGAAGCTTTCTTT
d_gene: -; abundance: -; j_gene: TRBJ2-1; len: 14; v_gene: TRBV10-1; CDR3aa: CASSDGQPYNEQFF; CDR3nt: TGCGCCAGCAGTGACGGACAGCCCTACAATGAGCAGTTCTTC
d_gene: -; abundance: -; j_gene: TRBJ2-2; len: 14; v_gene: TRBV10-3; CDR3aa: CAISGNTNTGELFF; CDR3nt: TGTGCCATCAGTGGGAATACGAACACCGGGGAGCTGTTTTTT
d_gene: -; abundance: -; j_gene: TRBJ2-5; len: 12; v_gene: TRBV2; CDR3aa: CASKGSGETQYF; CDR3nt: TGTGCCAGCAAGGGGTCGGGAGAGACCCAGTACTTC
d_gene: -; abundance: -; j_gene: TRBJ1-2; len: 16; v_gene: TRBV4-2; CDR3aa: CASSQPREEGGHGYTF; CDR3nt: TGTGCCAGCAGCCAGCCCCGGGAGGAGGGCGGCCATGGCTACACCTTC
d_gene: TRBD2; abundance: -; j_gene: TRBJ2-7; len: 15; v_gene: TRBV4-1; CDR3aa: CASSQDIQREYEQYF; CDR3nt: TGCGCCAGCAGCCAAGATATCCAGCGGGAATACGAGCAGTACTTC
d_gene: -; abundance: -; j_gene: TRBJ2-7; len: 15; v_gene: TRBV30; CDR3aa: CAWSVPKRQLYEQYF; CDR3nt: TGTGCCTGGAGTGTACCAAAGAGGCAGCTTTACGAGCAGTACTTC
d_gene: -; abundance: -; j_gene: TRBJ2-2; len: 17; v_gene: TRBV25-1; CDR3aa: CASSEWGRGGNTGELFF; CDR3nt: TGTGCCAGCAGTGAATGGGGACGTGGGGGTAACACCGGGGAGCTGTTTTTT
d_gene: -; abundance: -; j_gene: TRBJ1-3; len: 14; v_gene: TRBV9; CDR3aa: CASSPSDRGNTIYF; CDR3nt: TGTGCCAGCAGCCCTTCCGACAGGGGAAACACCATATATTTT
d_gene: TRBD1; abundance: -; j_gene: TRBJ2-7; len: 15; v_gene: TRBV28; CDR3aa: CASNRGSGRPGEQYF; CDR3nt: TGTGCCAGCAACAGGGGGTCAGGGAGACCCGGCGAGCAGTACTTC
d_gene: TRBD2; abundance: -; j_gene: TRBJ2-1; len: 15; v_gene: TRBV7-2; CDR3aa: CASSPKRESYNEQFF; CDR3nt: TGTGCCAGCAGTCCAAAGCGGGAATCCTACAATGAGCAGTTCTTC
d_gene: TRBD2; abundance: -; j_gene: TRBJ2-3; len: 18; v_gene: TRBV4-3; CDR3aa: CASSQGLAGGAATDTQYF; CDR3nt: TGCGCCAGCAGCCAAGGACTAGCGGGGGGAGCGGCCACAGATACGCAGTATTTT
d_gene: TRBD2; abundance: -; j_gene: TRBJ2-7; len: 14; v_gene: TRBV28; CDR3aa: CAGSLLAGHYEQYF; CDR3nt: TGTGCCGGCAGTTTGCTAGCGGGGCATTACGAGCAGTACTTC
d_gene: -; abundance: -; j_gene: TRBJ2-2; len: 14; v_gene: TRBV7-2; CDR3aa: CASSLGMNTGELFF; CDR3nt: TGTGCCAGCAGCTTAGGGATGAACACCGGGGAGCTGTTTTTT
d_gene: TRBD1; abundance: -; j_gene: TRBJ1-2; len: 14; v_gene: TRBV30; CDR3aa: CAWTPGQGYYGYTF; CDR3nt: TGTGCCTGGACCCCGGGACAGGGTTACTATGGCTACACCTTC
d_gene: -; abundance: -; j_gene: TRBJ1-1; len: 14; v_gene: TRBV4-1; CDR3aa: CASSSPTGRTEAFF; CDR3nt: TGCGCCAGCAGCTCCCCGACGGGGCGTACTGAAGCTTTCTTT
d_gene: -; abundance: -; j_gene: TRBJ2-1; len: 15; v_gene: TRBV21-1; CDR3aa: CASIKRYIAYNEQFF; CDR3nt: TGTGCCAGCATCAAGCGGTACATCGCCTACAATGAGCAGTTCTTC
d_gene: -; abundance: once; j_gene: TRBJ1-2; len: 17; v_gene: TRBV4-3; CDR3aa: CASSHNGQAPPPYGYTF; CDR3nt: TGCGCCAGCAGCCACAACGGGCAAGCACCCCCCCCCTATGGCTACACCTTC
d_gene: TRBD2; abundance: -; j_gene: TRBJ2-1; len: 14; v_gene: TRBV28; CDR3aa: CASLPGLEYNEQFF; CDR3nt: TGTGCCAGCCTACCGGGACTAGAATACAATGAGCAGTTCTTC
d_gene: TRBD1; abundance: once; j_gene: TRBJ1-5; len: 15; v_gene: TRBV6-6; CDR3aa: CASSTRTGGNQPQHF; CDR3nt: TGTGCCAGCAGTACCAGGACAGGAGGGAATCAGCCCCAGCATTTT
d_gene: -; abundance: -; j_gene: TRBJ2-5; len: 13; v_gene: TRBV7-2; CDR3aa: CASSPTLRETQYF; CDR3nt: TGTGCCAGCAGCCCGACACTAAGGGAGACCCAGTACTTC
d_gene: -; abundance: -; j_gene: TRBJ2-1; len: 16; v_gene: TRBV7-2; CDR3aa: CASSSITLSSYNEQFF; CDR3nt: TGTGCCAGCAGCTCAATCACCCTCAGCTCCTACAATGAGCAGTTCTTC
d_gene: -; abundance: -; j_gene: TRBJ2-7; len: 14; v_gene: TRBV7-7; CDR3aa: CASSPDRSSYEQYF; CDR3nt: TGTGCTAGCAGCCCTGACAGGAGCTCCTACGAGCAGTACTTC
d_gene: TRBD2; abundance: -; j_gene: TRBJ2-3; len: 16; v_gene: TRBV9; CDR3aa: CASSLGTSRRTDTQYF; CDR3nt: TGTGCCAGCAGCTTGGGGACTAGCAGACGCACAGATACGCAGTATTTT
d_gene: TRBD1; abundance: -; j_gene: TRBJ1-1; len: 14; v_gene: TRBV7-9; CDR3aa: CASSWDSINTEAFF; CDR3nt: TGTGCCAGCAGCTGGGACAGTATTAACACTGAAGCTTTCTTT
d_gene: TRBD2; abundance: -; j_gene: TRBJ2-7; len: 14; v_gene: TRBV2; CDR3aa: CASSDRLAGSEQYF; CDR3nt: TGTGCCAGCAGCGATCGGCTAGCGGGGTCCGAGCAGTACTTC
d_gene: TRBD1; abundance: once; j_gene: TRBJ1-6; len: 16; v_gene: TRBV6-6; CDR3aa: CASSYSTGGYNSPLHF; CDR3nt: TGTGCCAGCAGTTACTCGACAGGGGGCTATAATTCACCCCTCCACTTT
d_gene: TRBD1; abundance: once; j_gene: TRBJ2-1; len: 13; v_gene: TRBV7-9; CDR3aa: CASILGTGNEQFF; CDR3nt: TGTGCCAGCATACTCGGGACAGGCAATGAGCAGTTCTTC
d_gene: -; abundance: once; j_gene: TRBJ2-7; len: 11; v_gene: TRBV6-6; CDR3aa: CASSFDTEQYF; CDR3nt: TGTGCCAGCAGTTTCGACACAGAGCAGTACTTC
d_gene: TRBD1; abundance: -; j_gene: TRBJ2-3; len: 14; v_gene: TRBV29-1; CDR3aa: CSVEAQGGTDTQYF; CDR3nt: TGCAGCGTGGAGGCCCAGGGGGGCACAGATACGCAGTATTTT
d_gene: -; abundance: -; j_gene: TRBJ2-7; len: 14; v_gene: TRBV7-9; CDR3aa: CTSSVGQWTAEQYF; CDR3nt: TGTACCAGCAGCGTCGGTCAATGGACGGCCGAGCAGTACTTC
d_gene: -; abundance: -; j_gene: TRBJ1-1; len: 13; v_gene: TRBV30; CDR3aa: CAWSIRDGTEAFF; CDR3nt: TGTGCCTGGAGTATAAGGGACGGCACTGAAGCTTTCTTT
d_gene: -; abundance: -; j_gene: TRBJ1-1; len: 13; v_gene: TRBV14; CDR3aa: CASSRVGNTEAFF; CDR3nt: TGTGCCAGCAGCCGTGTCGGGAACACTGAAGCTTTCTTT
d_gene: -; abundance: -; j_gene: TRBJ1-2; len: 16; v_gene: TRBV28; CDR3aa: CASSFLRLRGRGGYTF; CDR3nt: TGTGCCAGCAGTTTCCTCCGATTGCGGGGTCGAGGTGGCTACACCTTC
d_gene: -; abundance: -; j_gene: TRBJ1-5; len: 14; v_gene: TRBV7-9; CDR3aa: CASSPSGGNQPQHF; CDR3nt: TGTGCCAGCAGCCCTAGCGGGGGCAATCAGCCCCAGCATTTT